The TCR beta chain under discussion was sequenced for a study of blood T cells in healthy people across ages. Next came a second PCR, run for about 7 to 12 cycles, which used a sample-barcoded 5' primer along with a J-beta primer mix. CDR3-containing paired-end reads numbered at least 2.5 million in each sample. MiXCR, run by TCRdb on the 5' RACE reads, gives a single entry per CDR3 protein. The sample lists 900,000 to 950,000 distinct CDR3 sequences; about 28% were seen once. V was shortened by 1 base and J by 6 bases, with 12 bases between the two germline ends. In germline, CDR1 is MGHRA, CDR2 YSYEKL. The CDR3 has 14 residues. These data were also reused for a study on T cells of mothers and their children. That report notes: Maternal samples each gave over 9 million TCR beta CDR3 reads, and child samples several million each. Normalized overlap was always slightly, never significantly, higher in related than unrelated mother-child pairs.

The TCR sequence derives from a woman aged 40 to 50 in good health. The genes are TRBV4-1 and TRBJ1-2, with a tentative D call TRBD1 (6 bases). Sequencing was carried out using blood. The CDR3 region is CASSQGQAHHGYTF. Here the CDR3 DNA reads TGCGCCAGCAGCCAAGGACAGGCTCATCATGGCTACACCTTC.